Sequencing of this T cell receptor (beta chain) was carried out in a study of cytomegalovirus exposure and HLA in healthy donors (dated by TCRdb to 2017 to 2019). Describing the broader study: According to a later analysis, one platform produced both the 100 to 150 validation repertoires and the 620 or so repertoires of the first cohort. The study aimed to test whether signatures of past pathogen exposure could be identified by cataloging public T cell receptors. In addition to the first cohort of 500 to 850 subjects, a separate validation cohort of about 120 different subjects was used. To predict cytomegalovirus infection status, the study combined high-throughput TCR immunosequencing, statistical association of individual TCRs with disease status, and machine learning. Study-wide conclusions, independent of this receptor: All 120 or so repertoires were used to score co-occurrence in the validation cohort in a later analysis, because that analysis had no HLA typing for the cohort. Of the cluster scores, roughly 95% were above 0 in a later analysis, which found that TCRs clustered in the first cohort also tended to co-occur in the roughly 130 validation repertoires. A few of the identified cytomegalovirus-associated TCR beta chains were confirmed in vitro to be specific for cytomegalovirus antigens. In both the original and validation cohorts, the classifier was reported to diagnose cytomegalovirus status with high specificity and sensitivity. The authors suggested that the approach could potentially be extended to other disease states and immunological phenotypes. Most TCR sequences were observed very rarely across donors, whereas some public TCRs were present in many individuals. The study listed 170 or so TCR beta chains as associated with cytomegalovirus.

Regarding this clone: This clone's antigen is unknown. No quality values exist for individual bases; no much larger clone is one base distant.

From cysteine to phenylalanine, the CDR3 is 15 amino acids long. Left in the record is the CDR3 DNA by itself, 45 bases read in frame from the first base. For CDR1 and CDR2, the germline V gene (reference sequence) lists SEHNR and FQNEAQ. Ends trimmed: V by 5 bases, J by 7 bases; bases unmatched to a gene: 10. Donors formed part of the validation cohort, which comprised 120 subjects and was distinct from the first cohort of roughly 600 subjects. Receptors were amplified or captured by the immunoSEQ multiplex PCR assay. The authors processed their data as follows. To diagnose cytomegalovirus status from the catalog of TCR beta chain sequences, a statistical classification framework was built. In its TCRdb copy, this immuneACCESS table keeps in-frame sequences only and misses some clones. Where compared with another copy, unresolved V genes explain less than half of these, and the others have no known cause. For V, J and clone size, that table is used; D and trimming come from the DNA. The sample table shows 200,000 or so clones, and around 78% are seen once. Clones ranked in the top ten supply roughly 5.7% of the sample.

The clonotype was recovered from a woman under 30 in good health and CMV-seronegative. The rearrangement joined TRBV7-9 to TRBJ2-2, and TRBD2 matches 7 of the central bases. The sequenced material came from PBMCs. The CDR3 protein is CASSAARLADGELFF. The sequenced DNA: TGTGCCAGCAGCGCCGCCCGGCTAGCGGACGGGGAGCTGTTTTTT.